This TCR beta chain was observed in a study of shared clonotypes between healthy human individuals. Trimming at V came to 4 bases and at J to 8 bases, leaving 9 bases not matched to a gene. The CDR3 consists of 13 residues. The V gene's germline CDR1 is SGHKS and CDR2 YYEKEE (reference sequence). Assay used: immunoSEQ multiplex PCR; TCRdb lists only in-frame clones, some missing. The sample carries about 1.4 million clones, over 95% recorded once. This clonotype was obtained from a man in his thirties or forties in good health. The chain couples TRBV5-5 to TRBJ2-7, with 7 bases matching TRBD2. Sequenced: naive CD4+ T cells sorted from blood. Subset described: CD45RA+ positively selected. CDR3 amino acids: CASSAVGLDKQYF. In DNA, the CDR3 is TGTGCCAGCAGCGCGGTAGGACTAGACAAGCAGTACTTC.